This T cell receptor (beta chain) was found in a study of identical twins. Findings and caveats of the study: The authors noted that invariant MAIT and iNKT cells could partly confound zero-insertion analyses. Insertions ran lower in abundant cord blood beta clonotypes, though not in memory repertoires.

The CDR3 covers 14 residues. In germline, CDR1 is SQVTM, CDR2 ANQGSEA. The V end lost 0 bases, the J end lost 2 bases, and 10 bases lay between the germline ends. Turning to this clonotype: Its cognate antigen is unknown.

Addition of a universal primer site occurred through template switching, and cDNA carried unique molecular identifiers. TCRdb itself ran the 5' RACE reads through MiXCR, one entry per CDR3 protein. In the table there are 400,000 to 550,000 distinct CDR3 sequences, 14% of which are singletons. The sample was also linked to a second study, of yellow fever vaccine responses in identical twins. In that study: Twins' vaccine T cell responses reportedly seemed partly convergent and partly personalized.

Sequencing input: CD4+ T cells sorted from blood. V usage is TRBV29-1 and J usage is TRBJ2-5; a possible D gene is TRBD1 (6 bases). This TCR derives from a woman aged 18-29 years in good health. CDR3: CSVEDDRSQETQYF. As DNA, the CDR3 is TGCAGCGTTGAAGACGACAGGTCACAAGAGACCCAGTACTTC.